The rows below give T cell receptor beta chains drawn from one sample of a study of spatial heterogeneity in lung cancer. TCRdb reanalysed the 5' RACE reads using MiXCR and keeps one entry per CDR3 protein. The profile shows under 75,000 distinct CDR3 sequences, about an eighth of them singletons. Source: PBMCs, taken at surgery. Receptors were obtained from a male donor with early-stage non-small cell lung cancer. CDR3s include the opening cysteine and the closing phenylalanine or tryptophan. Each record gives: J gene, D gene, clone size, V gene, CDR3 protein, CDR3 DNA. The D gene is left open where the match is weak. Only part of the rows carry a size: once, few, many, or a class if the clone is expanded.

TRBJ2-7,TRBD2,NA,TRBV6-6,CASAGGGGYEQYF,TGTGCCAGCGCGGGGGGCGGTGGGTACGAGCAGTACTTC
TRBJ1-2,TRBD1,few,TRBV25-1,CASSEPGQGSGYTF,TGTGCCAGCAGTGAACCCGGACAGGGAAGCGGCTACACCTTC
TRBJ2-7,TRBD1,many,TRBV29-1,CSVAGWTGRYHEQYF,TGCAGCGTGGCCGGGTGGACAGGGAGGTACCACGAGCAGTACTTC
TRBJ1-1,TRBD1,few,TRBV5-1,CASSFDRGVRNTEAFF,TGCGCCAGCAGCTTCGACAGGGGAGTTAGGAACACTGAAGCTTTCTTT
TRBJ2-1,TRBD2,few,TRBV24-1,CATGLAGVNNEQFF,TGTGCCACCGGACTAGCGGGAGTTAACAATGAGCAGTTCTTC
TRBJ2-1,TRBD1,many,TRBV18,CASSLSRGRTLYNEQFF,TGTGCCAGCTCACTATCCAGGGGGCGAACTTTATACAATGAGCAGTTCTTC
TRBJ1-1,NA,many,TRBV7-9,CASSPSLSNTEAFF,TGTGCCAGCAGTCCGTCCCTATCGAACACTGAAGCTTTCTTT
TRBJ2-7,NA,many,TRBV7-7,CASSRFVGASGEQYF,TGTGCCAGCAGCCGATTTGTAGGGGCGTCTGGCGAGCAGTACTTC
TRBJ1-1,NA,many,TRBV3-1,CASSRLGGDTEAFF,TGTGCCAGCAGCCGGCTGGGGGGGGACACTGAAGCTTTCTTT
TRBJ1-5,NA,few,TRBV28,CASSQHQPQHF,TGTGCCAGCAGCCAACATCAGCCCCAGCATTTT